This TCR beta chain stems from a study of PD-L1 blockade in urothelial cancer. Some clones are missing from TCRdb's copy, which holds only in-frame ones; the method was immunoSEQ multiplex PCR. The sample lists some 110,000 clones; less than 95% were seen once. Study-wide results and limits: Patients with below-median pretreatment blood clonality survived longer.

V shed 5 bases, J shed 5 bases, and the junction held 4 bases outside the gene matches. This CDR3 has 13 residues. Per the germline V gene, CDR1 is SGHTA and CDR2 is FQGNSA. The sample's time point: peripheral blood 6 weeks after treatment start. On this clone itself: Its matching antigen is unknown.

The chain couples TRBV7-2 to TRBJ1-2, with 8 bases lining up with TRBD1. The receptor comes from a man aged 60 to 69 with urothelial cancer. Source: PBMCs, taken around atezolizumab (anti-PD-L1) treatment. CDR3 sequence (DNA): TGTGCCAGCAGCCCGGACAGGGTATATGGCTACACCTTC. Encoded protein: CASSPDRVYGYTF.